Reported below is one T cell receptor beta chain. The protocol was immunoSEQ multiplex PCR, while the TCRdb copy is restricted to in-frame clones and leaves out a portion. The data show under 12,000 clones, with about 87% seen just once and roughly 4.4% held by the top ten. The data were taken from a study of blood T cell repertoires in COVID-19. Study-level background: The United States, Italy and Spain provided the acute and convalescent COVID-19 samples.

Germline V gene data show CDR1 as SGHTA and CDR2 as FQGNSA. Trimming pared 5 bases from V and 6 bases from J, leaving 10 bases between. The CDR3 is 13 residues long. This TCR was sampled from a human donor in a cohort sampled during active COVID-19. Sequences were obtained from peripheral blood. The gene calls are TRBV7-2 and TRBJ1-4; no firm D call. The CDR3 DNA follows: TGTGCCAGCAGCAACGGCGGTTATGAAAAACTGTTTTTT. It specifies CASSNGGYEKLFF.